This passage covers 27 T cell receptor beta chains from one sample sequenced in a study of blood T cell repertoires in COVID-19. Clones were read by immunoSEQ multiplex PCR, and TCRdb kept only the in-frame ones, dropping some. The profile shows roughly 6,100 clones, approximately 90% of them singletons. The sample comprised peripheral blood. These receptors all stem from a human donor in a cohort sampled during active COVID-19.

This chain links TRBV4-3 with TRBJ2-1; 8 positions agree with TRBD2. The germline V gene has CDR1 LGHNA and CDR2 YSLEER. Germline trimming cut 3 bases from V and 0 bases from J; bases unmatched to any gene: 4. The CDR3 is 16 residues long. DNA of the CDR3: TGCGCCAGCAGCCAGGCCGGGACTAGCTCCTACAATGAGCAGTTCTTC. Translating gives CASSQAGTSSYNEQFF.

The rearrangement uses TRBV27 and TRBJ2-3; the D gene is possibly TRBD1 (5 bases). The germline V gene encodes CDR1 MNHEY and CDR2 SMNVEV (reference sequence). The CDR3 extends over 15 amino acids. Trimming left V 3 bases short and J 3 bases short, with 13 bases between. The CDR3 DNA follows: TGTGCCAGCAGTTTCAGGGAAGGTCGGACAGATACGCAGTATTTT. This encodes CASSFREGRTDTQYF.

This chain links TRBV9 with TRBJ2-5; D is uncertain. The CDR3 sequence is 13 residues long. The V end lost 0 bases, the J end lost 4 bases, and 7 bases lay between the germline ends. CDR1 and CDR2 from the germline V gene are SGDLS and YYNGEE. The CDR3 DNA follows: TGTGCCAGCAGCGTAGTTGATAGAGAGACCCAGTACTTC. As protein: CASSVVDRETQYF.

This chain connects TRBV15 to TRBJ2-1; 7 bases are a match to TRBD2. The V and J ends lost 8 bases and 4 bases, in that order; junction bases with no gene match: 11. The germline gives CDR1 LNHNV, CDR2 YYDKDF (reference sequence). The CDR3 runs 15 residues. Here the CDR3 reads CATGLLAEPYNEQFF. As DNA, the CDR3 is TGTGCCACCGGCCTTCTAGCGGAACCTTACAATGAGCAGTTCTTC.

V usage is TRBV5-6 and J usage is TRBJ2-1, with 10 bases fitting TRBD2. Germline lookup yields CDR1 SGHDT and CDR2 YYEEEE. The trim removed 1 base at V and 9 bases at J, leaving 1 base unmatched. The length of the CDR3 is 13 residues. The CDR3 DNA reads TGTGCCAGCAGCTTGATAGCGGGAGGTGAGCAGTTCTTC. Amino acids: CASSLIAGGEQFF. Looking up the rest from reference TRBV5-6 and TRBJ2-1 gives the full variable domain: DAGVTQSPTHLIKTRGQQVTLRCSPKSGHDTVSWYQQALGQGPQFIFQYYEEEERQRGNFPDRFSGHQFPNYSSELNVNALLLGDSALYLCASSLIAGGEQFFGPGTRLTVL.

V and J are TRBV4-1 and TRBJ1-6, with 7 bases that match TRBD1. Trimming took 3 bases from V and 6 from J; bases not matched to a gene: 8. Germline CDR1 is MGHRA and CDR2 is YSYEKL. The CDR3 runs to 16 residues. The CDR3 DNA reads TGCGCCAGCAGCCACGAACCCGGGACAGCTAATTCACCCCTCCACTTT. Its translation: CASSHEPGTANSPLHF.

The chain uses TRBV4-1 and TRBJ1-5; D unclear. This CDR3 spans 15 amino acids. Looked up from germline, CDR1 is MGHRA and CDR2 is YSYEKL. Trimming stripped 1 base from V and 7 bases from J, with 14 bases between. The CDR3 reads CASSQGAADGQPQHF. In DNA, the CDR3 is TGCGCCAGCAGCCAAGGAGCCGCGGATGGACAGCCCCAGCATTTT.

A single count supports this clone. The CDR3 here is CASSTPWTSGDNEQFF. As DNA, the CDR3 is TGTGCCAGCAGTACCCCATGGACTAGCGGGGACAATGAGCAGTTCTTC. This sequence joins TRBV6-6 and TRBJ2-1; 12 nucleotides line up with TRBD2. Germline V gene lookup returns CDR1 MNHNY and CDR2 SVGAGI (reference sequence). This CDR3 spans 16 amino acids. V trimming: 5 bases; J trimming: 5 bases; junction bases outside the gene matches: 7.

J is TRBJ2-5 and V is TRBV18; tentative D call: TRBD1 (5 bases). With 4 bases removed from V and 3 bases from J, the gap between germline ends came to 12 bases. The CDR3 is 14 residues long. Per germline, CDR1 KGHSH and CDR2 LQKENI. CDR3 sequence (DNA): TGTGCCAGCTCACAAGCCCCCAGGGAAGAGACCCAGTACTTC. Protein sequence: CASSQAPREETQYF.

This clone has a single count. V gene TRBV28 combines with J gene TRBJ2-7; 7 nucleotides align to TRBD2. Germline loops: CDR1 MDHEN, CDR2 SYDVKM. V was clipped by 6 bases and J by 5 bases; unmatched bases: 10. CDR3 length: 14 amino acids. The CDR3 loop reads CASRGASGHHEQYF. DNA of the CDR3: TGTGCCAGCAGAGGGGCTAGCGGACACCACGAGCAGTACTTC.

The V and J genes are TRBV7-9 and TRBJ2-5, with TRBD2 matching 11 bases. V trimming: 5 bases; J trimming: 5 bases; junction bases outside the gene matches: 7. Germline V gene lookup returns CDR1 SEHNR and CDR2 FQNEAQ (reference sequence). The CDR3 totals 15 residues. The CDR3: CASSMLAGGGETQYF. Written as DNA, the CDR3 is TGTGCCAGCAGCATGCTAGCGGGAGGTGGGGAGACCCAGTACTTC. Supplemented by reference TRBV7-9 and TRBJ2-5, the full variable domain reads DTGVSQNPRHKITKRGQNVTFRCDPISEHNRLYWYRQTLGQGPEFLTYFQNEAQLEKSRLLSDRFSAERPKGSFSTLEIQRTEQGDSAMYLCASSMLAGGGETQYFGPGTRLLVL.

This clone appeared a few times. This rearrangement joins TRBV2 to TRBJ1-1; TRBD1 agrees at 7 bases. CDR1 is SNHLY, CDR2 FYNNEI, per germline. J lost 5 bases, V lost 6 bases, and 9 bases had no gene match. CDR3 length: 14 residues. For the CDR3, the DNA is TGTGCCAGCAGCAGACAGGGAGAGGGTACTGAAGCTTTCTTT. The encoded protein is CASSRQGEGTEAFF.

The chain has TRBV6-5 and TRBJ2-1, with 8 bases lining up with TRBD2. This CDR3 is 15 amino acids long. Unmatched junction bases numbered 6, after V lost 6 bases and J lost 2 bases. Germline loops: CDR1 MNHEY, CDR2 SVGAGI. CDR3 sequence: CASSSSGRPYNEQFF. CDR3 sequence (DNA): TGTGCCAGCAGCTCGAGCGGGAGACCCTACAATGAGCAGTTCTTC.

This clone was found a few times. V usage is TRBV4-3 and J usage is TRBJ2-7; 14 bases are a match to TRBD2. Germline CDR1 is LGHNA and CDR2 is YSLEER. The length of the CDR3 is 15 residues. V lost 3 bases to trimming and J lost 3 bases; unmatched junction nucleotides: 1. CDR3 in DNA: TGCGCCAGCAGCCAGGGACTAGCGGGAGTCTACGAGCAGTACTTC. This encodes CASSQGLAGVYEQYF.

This chain connects TRBV4-3 to TRBJ2-5, with TRBD1 identical over 7 bases. The CDR3 consists of 15 residues. Germline lookup yields CDR1 LGHNA and CDR2 YSLEER. The V and J ends lost 0 bases and 5 bases, in that order; junction bases with no gene match: 6. CDR3 DNA sequence: TGCGCCAGCAGCCAAGAGCCGACAGGGATGGAGACCCAGTACTTC. Translation: CASSQEPTGMETQYF.

CDR3 sequence (DNA): TGTGCCAGCAGCCGAGACAGCTTGAGTGGCTACACCTTC. Protein: CASSRDSLSGYTF. V and J are TRBV7-9 and TRBJ1-2, with D possibly matching TRBD1 (5 bases). CDR1 is SEHNR and CDR2 is FQNEAQ in the germline V gene (reference sequence). The CDR3 sequence is 13 residues long. The V gene lost 5 bases and the J gene lost 7 bases, with 14 bases spanning the gap.

The rearrangement joins TRBV28 to TRBJ2-2; TRBD2 might be the D (5 bases). Germline loops: CDR1 MDHEN, CDR2 SYDVKM. V gave up 6 bases and J gave up 5 bases, with 16 bases separating them. The CDR3 is 15 residues long. CDR3 nucleotide sequence: TGTGCCAGCAGCCCCTCCACGGGAAATACCGGGGAGCTGTTTTTT. Its protein is CASSPSTGNTGELFF.

This chain links TRBV19 with TRBJ1-3; TRBD1 matches at 7 bases. The CDR3 is 15 residues long. Germline V gene sequence: CDR1 LNHDA, CDR2 SQIVND (reference sequence). J gave up 0 bases and V 6 bases, and 5 bases lay outside the gene matches. In DNA form, the CDR3 reads TGTGCCAGTAGCGGACAGGAGAGCTCTGGAAACACCATATATTTT. Translated, it gives CASSGQESSGNTIYF.

This rearrangement joins TRBV30 to TRBJ2-2, with 16 bases identical to TRBD2. With V trimmed by 3 bases and J by 1 base, 2 bases remained unmatched. This CDR3 region has 17 residues. Germline assignment: CDR1 GTSNPN and CDR2 SVGIG (reference sequence). CDR3 protein: CAWRGTSGRVNTGELFF. As DNA, the CDR3 is TGTGCCTGGAGGGGGACTAGCGGGAGGGTGAACACCGGGGAGCTGTTTTTT.

This rearrangement joins TRBV28 to TRBJ1-5; the D gene is possibly TRBD1 (5 bases). CDR3 length: 13 amino acids. Between the trimmed V and J ends, which lost 6 bases and 9 bases, there was a span of 15 bases. Germline V gene lookup returns CDR1 MDHEN and CDR2 SYDVKM. The CDR3 nucleotides are TGTGCCAGCAGGTCCCGGGAGAGGGGGCCCCAGCATTTT. As protein: CASRSRERGPQHF.

The chain recombines TRBV12-3 or TRBV12-4 with TRBJ2-7; no clear D gene. The CDR3 contains 12 residues. The V end lost 3 bases, the J end lost 6 bases, and 9 bases lay between the germline ends. The CDR3 DNA is TGTGCCAGCAGTTTGGGCTACGTCGAGCAGTACTTC. Amino acids: CASSLGYVEQYF.

This chain uses TRBV4-2 with TRBJ1-2, with TRBD1 as a possible D gene (6 bases). V dropped 8 bases and J dropped 3 bases, with 19 bases sitting between them. Germline V gene sequence: CDR1 LGHNA, CDR2 YNFKEQ. The CDR3 spans 15 residues. CDR3: CASANWGGPDYGYTF. The CDR3 DNA is TGTGCCAGCGCGAATTGGGGGGGCCCAGACTATGGCTACACCTTC.

The chain uses TRBV28 and TRBJ2-3; the match to TRBD2 covers 11 bases. Germline CDR1 is MDHEN and CDR2 is SYDVKM. V dropped 4 bases and J dropped 5; count of bases not matched to a gene: 2. This CDR3 is 14 amino acids long. The CDR3 reads CASSSLAGEDTQYF. The CDR3 DNA is TGTGCCAGCAGTTCACTAGCGGGAGAAGATACGCAGTATTTT.

This chain uses TRBV5-4 with TRBJ2-2, with 9 bases that match TRBD2. CDR3 length: 15 amino acids. Germline V gene data show CDR1 as SGHNT and CDR2 as YYREEE (reference sequence). Germline trimming cut 5 bases from V and 7 bases from J; bases unmatched to any gene: 9. The chain's CDR3 is CASSPLAGNIGELFF. Written as DNA, the CDR3 is TGTGCCAGCAGTCCCCTAGCGGGAAATATCGGGGAGCTGTTTTTT.

This clone came up a few times. This sequence joins TRBV18 and TRBJ2-7; D uncertain. V lost 3 bases and J lost 3, with 9 bases in between. CDR1 and CDR2 (germline): KGHSH, LQKENI. This CDR3 comprises 13 residues. The CDR3: CASSPRAVYEQYF. DNA for the CDR3: TGTGCCAGCTCACCGCGCGCGGTCTACGAGCAGTACTTC.

The V gene is TRBV5-1, the J gene TRBJ1-1, with 10 bases matching TRBD1. CDR3 length: 14 residues. V trimming: 4 bases; J trimming: 6 bases; junction bases outside the gene matches: 6. CDR1 and CDR2 from the germline V gene are SGHRS and YFSETQ. The CDR3: CASSPTGTGAEAFF. The CDR3 bases are TGCGCCAGCAGCCCTACCGGGACAGGGGCTGAAGCTTTCTTT.

The chain carries TRBV5-1 and TRBJ2-1; 11 bases are a match to TRBD2. The CDR3 is made up of 19 amino acids. J was trimmed by 4 bases and V by 0 bases; bases with no gene match: 12. Germline assignment: CDR1 SGHRS and CDR2 YFSETQ. CDR3 in DNA: TGCGCCAGCAGCTTGGGGGCCACCGGGACTAGCGGACTATACAATGAGCAGTTCTTC. Amino acids: CASSLGATGTSGLYNEQFF.